Following are 9 T cell receptor beta chains from one sample sequenced in a study of blood T cell repertoires in COVID-19. The repertoire was sequenced with immunoSEQ multiplex PCR; TCRdb's copy has only in-frame clones and lacks some. The sample shows 35,000 to 45,000 clones, approximately 86% of them seen only once. Material for sequencing was peripheral blood. These receptors were obtained from a man aged 55-75 years with acute or convalescent COVID-19.

The rearrangement joins TRBV24-1 to TRBJ1-2; D may be TRBD1 (5 bases). The CDR3 loop spans 17 amino acids. V was trimmed by 7 bases and J by 8 bases, leaving 28 bases between them. The V gene's germline CDR1 is KGHDR and CDR2 SFDVKD. The CDR3 bases are TGTGCCACCAGATCAAGGGTAGGGGCGGATTTATCGGGCGGCTACACCTTC. Translated, it gives CATRSRVGADLSGGYTF.

This clone was counted between two and nine times. CDR3 in DNA: TGTGCCAGCAGTCCCCTGGGAGGGTTCCGCCAGCCCCAGCATTTT. This codes for CASSPLGGFRQPQHF. The J gene is TRBJ1-5, the V gene TRBV28; D is ambiguous. Germline lookup yields CDR1 MDHEN and CDR2 SYDVKM. This CDR3 region has 15 residues. Trimming cost V 5 bases and J 7 bases, with 18 bases left between them.

The rearrangement links TRBV18 to TRBJ1-4; perhaps TRBD1 as D (5 bases). The CDR3 covers 14 residues. The V end was cut by 4 bases, the J end by 6 bases, with 12 bases between. Germline lookup yields CDR1 KGHSH and CDR2 LQKENI. DNA of the CDR3: TGTGCCAGCTCACGACAGAGGAGAGATGAAAAACTGTTTTTT. Its protein is CASSRQRRDEKLFF.

The chain couples TRBV6-1 to TRBJ1-1; 7 nucleotides line up with TRBD1. The CDR3 sequence is 14 residues long. Germline V gene sequence: CDR1 MNHNS, CDR2 SASEGT. The V and J ends lost 2 bases and 4 bases, in that order; junction bases with no gene match: 4. CDR3 DNA: TGTGCCAGCAGTGAATTCAGGGGGAGCACTGAAGCTTTCTTT. Protein: CASSEFRGSTEAFF.

The chain joins TRBV6-1 to TRBJ1-1, with D unclear. The CDR3 is 16 residues long. The germline V gene encodes CDR1 MNHNS and CDR2 SASEGT. V lost 4 bases and J 0 bases, leaving 15 bases between the germline ends. CDR3 loop: CASSVGSKGMNTEAFF. In DNA, the CDR3 is TGTGCCAGCAGTGTAGGGAGTAAGGGCATGAACACTGAAGCTTTCTTT.

The chain uses TRBV5-1 and TRBJ2-2, with D unclear. V lost 0 bases and J 6 bases, leaving 12 bases between the germline ends. CDR1 and CDR2 (germline): SGHRS, YFSETQ. The CDR3 extends over 15 amino acids. The CDR3 is CASSLGAGYAGELFF. CDR3 nucleotides: TGCGCCAGCAGCTTGGGGGCAGGATACGCCGGGGAGCTGTTTTTT. Full variable domain (rest looked up from reference TRBV5-1 and TRBJ2-2): KAGVTQTPRYLIKTRGQQVTLSCSPISGHRSVSWYQQTPGQGLQFLFEYFSETQRNKGNFPGRFSGRQFSNSRSEMNVSTLELGDSALYLCASSLGAGYAGELFFGEGSRLTVL.

This clone appeared once. The rearrangement joins TRBV27 to TRBJ2-7; D perhaps matches TRBD1 (6 bases). CDR3 length equals 16 residues. Germline V gene lookup returns CDR1 MNHEY and CDR2 SMNVEV (reference sequence). V was shortened by 4 bases and J by 1 base, with 17 bases between the two germline ends. CDR3 region: CASSSLTGMGSYEQYF. In DNA, the CDR3 is TGTGCCAGCAGTTCCCTTACAGGGATGGGTTCCTACGAGCAGTACTTC.

V usage is TRBV27 and J usage is TRBJ2-7; D is perhaps TRBD2 (6 bases). V lost 4 bases and J 2 bases, leaving 12 bases between the germline ends. The CDR3 has 14 amino acids. CDR1 is MNHEY, CDR2 SMNVEV, per germline (reference sequence). This CDR3 is CASSSSGLPYEQYV. The CDR3 DNA sequence: TGTGCCAGCAGTTCCTCGGGACTTCCCTACGAGCAGTACGTC.

The chain links TRBV5-4 to TRBJ1-4; weak D call: TRBD1 (5 bases). V lost 4 bases and J 10 bases, leaving 11 bases between the germline ends. Germline V lookup: CDR1 SGHNT, CDR2 YYREEE (reference sequence). The CDR3 covers 12 residues. DNA for the CDR3: TGTGCCAGCAGCCCCAGGGAAGGAAAACTGTTTTTT. Translated, it gives CASSPREGKLFF.